Each of the 30 T cell receptor beta chains below was sequenced from the same sample in a study of cytomegalovirus exposure and HLA in healthy donors. PCR amplification relied on 60 Vbeta primers (plus 13 Jbeta primers). Only in-frame clones appear in the TCRdb table, and some are missing; sequencing was by immunoSEQ multiplex PCR. This sample's table has approximately 110,000 clones. Specimen: PBMCs. These receptors were collected from a man aged 18 to 30 in good health and CMV-seronegative.

The gene calls are TRBV9 and TRBJ2-2; D might be TRBD1 (5 bases). CDR1 is SGDLS, CDR2 YYNGEE, per germline. V was clipped by 2 bases and J by 4 bases, with 15 bases between them. The CDR3 covers 16 residues. The CDR3 loop reads CASSVSGLAPTGELFF. CDR3 DNA sequence: TGTGCCAGCAGCGTTTCAGGGCTGGCCCCCACCGGGGAGCTGTTTTTT.

The CDR3 coding sequence is TGTGCCACCAGCAGAGATTGGGCCGTTGAAGCTTTCTTT. Translated, it gives CATSRDWAVEAFF. This chain joins TRBV15 and TRBJ1-1; D ambiguous. The CDR3 loop spans 13 amino acids. V was shortened by 0 bases and J by 7 bases, with 9 bases between the two germline ends. Germline CDR1 and CDR2: LNHNV and YYDKDF (reference sequence).

The chain links TRBV6-1 to TRBJ2-1; 9 nucleotides agree with TRBD1. The CDR3 extends over 15 amino acids. J was trimmed by 7 bases and V by 5 bases; bases with no gene match: 9. Germline values: CDR1 MNHNS, CDR2 SASEGT. CDR3 sequence: CASSKTGGSANEQFF. The CDR3 region has the DNA TGTGCCAGCAGTAAAACAGGGGGCTCGGCAAATGAGCAGTTCTTC.

This chain links TRBV28 with TRBJ2-3; tentatively, D is TRBD2 (6 bases). The CDR3 runs 19 residues. Trimming cost V 5 bases and J 2 bases, with 26 bases left between them. The germline gives CDR1 MDHEN, CDR2 SYDVKM. The CDR3 DNA is TGTGCCAGCAGTGGGGATTCGGGACTGGCAGGGTGGGACACAGATACGCAGTATTTT. Its protein product is CASSGDSGLAGWDTDTQYF.

This chain links TRBV28 with TRBJ1-6; unclear D gene. The CDR3 extends over 16 amino acids. Per the germline V gene, CDR1 is MDHEN and CDR2 is SYDVKM. The ends were cut back, 4 bases at V and 7 bases at J, with 17 bases in the middle. CDR3 DNA: TGTGCCAGCAGTTCAACCCGTATGGGGAGGAATTCACCCCTCCACTTT. It specifies CASSSTRMGRNSPLHF.

The rearrangement joins TRBV30 to TRBJ1-1, with 7 bases that match TRBD1. The junction had 3 bases not matched to a gene; V was cut back by 4 bases and J by 1 base. Germline V CDR1 and CDR2: GTSNPN, SVGIG (reference sequence). This CDR3 comprises 13 residues. CDR3 amino acids: CAWNGQANTEAFF. In DNA form, the CDR3 reads TGTGCCTGGAATGGACAGGCGAACACTGAAGCTTTCTTT.

The CDR3 is CASTSIGGNSFYNEQFF. The CDR3 DNA reads TGCGCCAGCACCTCGATTGGGGGGAATAGCTTTTACAATGAGCAGTTCTTC. The chain uses TRBV5-1 and TRBJ2-1; the D gene is possibly TRBD2 (6 bases). V lost 6 bases, J lost 4 bases, and 23 bases lay in between. This CDR3 has 17 residues. Looked up from germline, CDR1 is SGHRS and CDR2 is YFSETQ.

The CDR3 DNA follows: TGTGCCAGCAGCTTACGCAGCGGGGGACCCACAGATACGCAGTATTTT. It codes for CASSLRSGGPTDTQYF. The chain is built from TRBV11-3 and TRBJ2-3, with 8 bases matching TRBD2. Germline CDR1 reads SGHNT; CDR2 reads YENEEA. The CDR3 loop spans 16 amino acids. V was clipped by 2 bases and J by 2 bases; unmatched bases: 6. The whole variable domain, remainder taken from reference TRBV11-3 and TRBJ2-3, is EAGVVQSPRYKIIEKKQPVAFWCNPISGHNTLYWYLQNLGQGPELLIRYENEEAVDDSQLPKDRFSAERLKGVDSTLKIQPAELGDSAVYLCASSLRSGGPTDTQYFGPGTRLTVL.

The chain recombines TRBV5-1 with TRBJ1-2, with 7 nucleotides matching TRBD1. V shed 2 bases and J 4 bases; nucleotides not matched to a gene: 5. Germline CDR1 reads SGHRS; CDR2 reads YFSETQ. The CDR3 length is 14 residues. CDR3 bases: TGCGCCAGCAGCTTCGACAGGGCCTCCTATGGCTACACCTTC. Protein product: CASSFDRASYGYTF. Based on the CDR3 plus reference TRBV5-1 and TRBJ1-2, the full variable domain is KAGVTQTPRYLIKTRGQQVTLSCSPISGHRSVSWYQQTPGQGLQFLFEYFSETQRNKGNFPGRFSGRQFSNSRSEMNVSTLELGDSALYLCASSFDRASYGYTFGSGTRLTVV.

This rearrangement joins TRBV9 to TRBJ1-4, with 10 bases that match TRBD1. The germline V gene has CDR1 SGDLS and CDR2 YYNGEE. The CDR3 has 15 residues. V lost 0 bases, J lost 8 bases, and 4 bases stayed unmatched. The DNA for the CDR3 is TGTGCCAGCAGCGTAGGACAGGGGGCGGGGGAAAAACTGTTTTTT. It codes for CASSVGQGAGEKLFF.

The chain has TRBV11-2 and TRBJ2-3, with D possibly being TRBD1 (6 bases). CDR3 length: 15 residues. The germline CDR1 and CDR2 sequences are SGHAT and FQNNGV. V was pared by 2 bases and J by 5 bases, with 14 bases between. CDR3 nucleotide sequence: TGTGCCAGCAGCTTACTCCAGGGGTCGAGAGATACGCAGTATTTT. As protein: CASSLLQGSRDTQYF.

The chain has TRBV11-2 and TRBJ1-1, with a weak D call TRBD1 (5 bases). The germline V gene encodes CDR1 SGHAT and CDR2 FQNNGV. V was trimmed by 5 bases and J by 10 bases, leaving 23 bases between them. This CDR3 has 15 amino acids. The CDR3 DNA sequence: TGTGCCAGCAGCGGATACCCCAGGGACTCCCGGGGAGCTTTCTTT. Protein: CASSGYPRDSRGAFF.

This sequence joins TRBV7-9 and TRBJ2-1, with TRBD2 identical over 10 bases. V gave up 0 bases and J gave up 8 bases; unmatched junction bases: 4. The CDR3 runs to 15 residues. Germline loops: CDR1 SEHNR, CDR2 FQNEAQ (reference sequence). The CDR3 here is CASSLAGLAGDEQFF. The CDR3 DNA is TGTGCCAGCAGCTTAGCTGGGCTAGCGGGAGATGAGCAGTTCTTC.

V is TRBV28 and J is TRBJ1-2; D unresolved. The CDR3 runs to 12 residues. Per germline, CDR1 MDHEN and CDR2 SYDVKM. V lost 6 bases and J lost 8, with 13 bases in between. The CDR3 bases are TGTGCCAGCAGCCTCCAAACGAGGGGCTACACCTTC. It specifies CASSLQTRGYTF.

V is TRBV28 and J is TRBJ1-3, with 9 bases matching TRBD1. This CDR3 region has 14 residues. J lost 4 bases, V lost 6 bases, and 4 bases had no gene match. CDR1 is MDHEN, CDR2 SYDVKM, per germline. The CDR3 region is CASRQGAGGNTIYF. CDR3 bases: TGTGCCAGCAGACAGGGGGCGGGAGGAAACACCATATATTTT.

This chain connects TRBV7-8 to TRBJ2-5; D is unresolved. Germline values: CDR1 SGHVS, CDR2 FQNEAQ. CDR3 length: 13 residues. Trimming removed 5 bases from V and 1 base from J, with 8 bases in between. The CDR3 nucleotides read TGTGCCAGCAGCCTTCTCTCCCAAGAGACCCAGTACTTC. The encoded protein is CASSLLSQETQYF. The variable domain in full, completed from reference TRBV7-8 and TRBJ2-5, reads GAGVSQSPRYKVAKRGQDVALRCDPISGHVSLFWYQQALGQGPEFLTYFQNEAQLDKSGLPSDRFFAERPEGSVSTLKIQRTQQEDSAVYLCASSLLSQETQYFGPGTRLLVL.

The chain has TRBV25-1 and TRBJ1-2; 7 nucleotides line up with TRBD1. CDR3 length equals 14 residues. The trim removed 6 bases at V and 0 bases at J, leaving 4 bases unmatched. Germline loops: CDR1 MGHDK, CDR2 SYGVNS. CDR3 sequence: CASSGQVANYGYTF. The CDR3 DNA follows: TGTGCCAGCAGCGGACAGGTAGCTAACTATGGCTACACCTTC.

The gene calls are TRBV7-9 and TRBJ1-1, with TRBD1 matching over 7 bases. After removal of 7 bases from V and 5 bases from J, the junction contained 13 bases not matched to a gene. The CDR3 contains 15 residues. CDR1 SEHNR and CDR2 FQNEAQ come from the germline V gene (reference sequence). CDR3 in amino acids: CASILLTGMVTEAFF. The CDR3 bases are TGTGCCAGCATCCTTTTGACAGGGATGGTGACTGAAGCTTTCTTT.

The chain uses TRBV7-2 and TRBJ2-1; 11 nucleotides match TRBD2. V lost 5 bases and J lost 3; bases outside the gene matches: 3. This CDR3 has 15 residues. Germline assignment: CDR1 SGHTA and CDR2 FQGNSA. The CDR3 DNA reads as TGTGCCAGCAGCCCAGGACTAGCGGGCTACAATGAGCAGTTCTTC. Amino acid sequence: CASSPGLAGYNEQFF.

This chain connects TRBV7-9 to TRBJ2-2, with 7 bases identical to TRBD2. V lost 3 bases to trimming and J lost 4 bases; unmatched junction nucleotides: 5. Germline values: CDR1 SEHNR, CDR2 FQNEAQ (reference sequence). The CDR3 is 15 amino acids. This CDR3 is CASSLPGTITGELFF. CDR3 sequence (DNA): TGTGCCAGCAGCTTGCCCGGGACTATCACCGGGGAGCTGTTTTTT.

Of note for this clone: The sample carries other DNA sequences with the same CDR3. The genes are TRBV30 and TRBJ1-2, with TRBD1 identical over 10 bases. This CDR3 is 14 amino acids long. The germline gives CDR1 GTSNPN, CDR2 SVGIG (reference sequence). J lost 7 bases, V lost 4 bases, and 9 bases had no gene match. CDR3 region: CAWTLTGGAAGYTF. The CDR3 nucleotides read TGTGCCTGGACCCTGACAGGGGGCGCGGCTGGCTACACCTTC.

The rearrangement uses TRBV12-2 and TRBJ2-1; the table assigns TRBD2, which was not confirmed against the DNA. TRBV12-2 is tagged as a pseudogene. The CDR3 runs 16 residues. The DNA of the CDR3 is TGTGCAAGTCGTCAGACTAGCGGGAGGGCCAGGGATGAGCAGTTCTTC. As protein: CASRQTSGRARDEQFF.

The chain recombines TRBV15 with TRBJ1-1; possible D gene TRBD1, 5 bases. The V and J ends lost 3 bases and 4 bases respectively, with 9 bases between them. The CDR3 runs 13 residues. Germline V lookup: CDR1 LNHNV, CDR2 YYDKDF (reference sequence). CDR3 region: CATSRGRGTEAFF. The CDR3, as DNA: TGTGCCACCAGCAGGGGGCGCGGCACTGAAGCTTTCTTT.

The J gene is TRBJ1-2, the V gene TRBV5-4, with 7 bases aligning to TRBD1. J lost 2 bases, V lost 4 bases, and 11 bases had no gene match. Germline V gene data show CDR1 as SGHNT and CDR2 as YYREEE (reference sequence). This CDR3 comprises 16 residues. CDR3 region: CASSSGQDRWNYGYTF. As DNA, the CDR3 is TGTGCCAGCAGCAGCGGACAGGATCGATGGAACTATGGCTACACCTTC.

The chain combines TRBV4-1 with TRBJ2-7; 7 nucleotides match TRBD1. Trimming cost V 3 bases and J 3 bases; bases outside gene matches: 8. Germline V CDR1 and CDR2: MGHRA, YSYEKL. The CDR3 has 15 residues. The CDR3 DNA is TGCGCCAGCAGCCACCAGGCCCAGGGGGTCTACGAGCAGTACTTC. Translation: CASSHQAQGVYEQYF.

The chain's CDR3 is CASSWETSGRHEQYF. CDR3 DNA sequence: TGTGCCAGCAGTTGGGAGACTAGCGGGAGGCACGAGCAGTACTTC. The chain combines TRBV6-5 with TRBJ2-7; 13 nucleotides line up with TRBD2. Germline V gene data show CDR1 as MNHEY and CDR2 as SVGAGI. The CDR3 covers 15 residues. Unmatched junction bases numbered 5, after V lost 4 bases and J lost 5 bases.

The CDR3, as DNA: TGTGCCAGCAGTGGGGGACAGCCTAACAATGAGCAGTTCTTC. This codes for CASSGGQPNNEQFF. This sequence joins TRBV2 and TRBJ2-1; 7 positions agree with TRBD1. This CDR3 has 14 amino acids. Germline assignment: CDR1 SNHLY and CDR2 FYNNEI. J was trimmed by 5 bases and V by 4 bases; bases with no gene match: 5.

This chain links TRBV14 with TRBJ1-1; 7 bases are shared with TRBD1. The CDR3 is made up of 14 amino acids. With V trimmed by 3 bases and J by 1 base, 2 bases remained unmatched. Germline V gene sequence: CDR1 SGHDN, CDR2 FVKESK. For the CDR3, the DNA is TGTGCCAGCAGCCAGCAGGGGGGGAACACTGAAGCTTTCTTT. This encodes CASSQQGGNTEAFF.

The chain recombines TRBV19 with TRBJ2-2, with TRBD2 matching over 9 bases. Germline V lookup: CDR1 LNHDA, CDR2 SQIVND (reference sequence). This CDR3 has 15 amino acids. With V trimmed by 4 bases and J by 4 bases, 4 bases remained unmatched. The chain's CDR3 is CASSSVSGSTGELFF. The DNA of the CDR3 is TGTGCCAGTAGTAGTGTTAGCGGGAGCACCGGGGAGCTGTTTTTT.

V usage is TRBV6-1 and J usage is TRBJ2-7, with 7 bases matching TRBD2. CDR3 length: 13 residues. Germline V gives CDR1 MNHNS, CDR2 SASEGT. Germline trimming cut 10 bases from V and 2 bases from J; bases unmatched to any gene: 8. The CDR3 DNA reads TGTGCCACCGGACTAGGGAGGACCTACGAGCAGTACTTC. It yields the protein CATGLGRTYEQYF.